This passage covers 29 T cell receptor beta chains from one sample sequenced in a study of T cells expressing NK-cell markers. TCRdb derives one entry per CDR3 protein from the 5' RACE reads, leaving out DNA. The table lists about 190,000 distinct CDR3 sequences. Sequenced sample: blood T cells: a sorted CD56 or NKG2C T cell subset, CD4+ or CD8+ T cells, or bulk PBMC T cells (not recorded which). The receptors originated from a man aged 18-70 years in good health.

This chain connects TRBV4-1 to TRBJ2-1; TCRdb lists TRBD1, though no DNA is available to test this call. Per germline, CDR1 MGHRA and CDR2 YSYEKL. CDR3 length: 13 residues. CDR3 residues: CASSVRGGDEQFF.

This chain uses TRBV5-1 with TRBJ2-5; TCRdb's assignment of TRBD1 cannot be checked, as there is no DNA. The CDR3 extends over 16 amino acids. Per the germline V gene, CDR1 is SGHRS and CDR2 is YFSETQ. CDR3 in amino acids: CASSLELEAGEETQYF.

This chain uses TRBV6-1 with TRBJ1-5; TCRdb selects TRBD1, and the lack of DNA leaves this call unchecked. Germline lookup yields CDR1 MNHNS and CDR2 SASEGT. The CDR3 contains 15 residues. This chain's CDR3 is CASSEVPVSNQPQHF.

The rearrangement links TRBV28 to TRBJ1-6; TCRdb's D call, TRBD1, is unchecked because there is no DNA. Germline values: CDR1 MDHEN, CDR2 SYDVKM. The CDR3 is 15 amino acids. The CDR3 loop reads CASSDPGQINSPLHF.

The J gene is TRBJ2-3, the V gene TRBV11-3; TCRdb's D call, TRBD2, is unchecked because there is no DNA. Germline-derived CDR1 and CDR2 are SGHNT and YENEEA. The CDR3 is 14 amino acids. The CDR3 is CASSRAGFSDTQYF.

V usage is TRBV27 and J usage is TRBJ2-1; the TCRdb D gene call, TRBD2, has no DNA to confirm it. This CDR3 has 14 residues. Germline lookup yields CDR1 MNHEY and CDR2 SMNVEV (reference sequence). The CDR3 loop reads CASNTGTSYNEQFF.

The chain links TRBV7-3 to TRBJ2-3; the D call of TRBD2 rests on TCRdb alone, since no DNA is present to check it. The CDR3 consists of 16 residues. CDR1 and CDR2 from the germline V gene are SGHTA and FQGTGA. This CDR3 is CASSLTGGGFTDTQYF. The whole variable domain, remainder taken from reference TRBV7-3 and TRBJ2-3, is GAGVSQTPSNKVTEKGKYVELRCDPISGHTALYWYRQSLGQGPEFLIYFQGTGAADDSGLPNDRFFAVRPEGSVSTLKIQRTERGDSAVYLCASSLTGGGFTDTQYFGPGTRLTVL.

This chain joins TRBV12-3 or TRBV12-4 and TRBJ1-1; checking the TCRdb D call of TRBD1 is not possible without DNA. This CDR3 comprises 13 residues. The CDR3 reads CASSFPGVTEAFF.

J is TRBJ2-2 and V is TRBV6-6; as DNA is missing, the TRBD2 call by TCRdb cannot be tested. Germline CDR1 is MNHNY and CDR2 is SVGAGI (reference sequence). The CDR3 runs to 13 residues. This chain's CDR3 is CASSYGLDGELFF.

The chain combines TRBV18 with TRBJ2-3; the TCRdb D gene call, TRBD2, has no DNA to confirm it. The CDR3 is 17 residues long. Germline V gene lookup returns CDR1 KGHSH and CDR2 LQKENI. CDR3 loop: CASSVSTGLGPPDTQYF.

The V call is TRBV19, the J call TRBJ2-7; TCRdb gives TRBD2 as the D gene, but with no DNA this cannot be confirmed. Germline-derived CDR1 and CDR2 are LNHDA and SQIVND (reference sequence). The CDR3 has 14 residues. This CDR3 is CASAQAGFSYEQYF. The whole variable domain, filled in from reference TRBV19 and TRBJ2-7, reads DGGITQSPKYLFRKEGQNVTLSCEQNLNHDAMYWYRQDPGQGLRLIYYSQIVNDFQKGDIAEGYSVSREKKESFPLTVTSAQKNPTAFYLCASAQAGFSYEQYFGPGTRLTVT.

J is TRBJ1-5 and V is TRBV6-5; the D gene TCRdb calls, TRBD1, cannot be checked with no DNA. CDR1 is MNHEY, CDR2 SVGAGI, per germline. The CDR3 is 14 amino acids. CDR3 sequence: CASSNGQGGQPQHF.

The chain uses TRBV20-1 and TRBJ2-3; absent DNA, TCRdb's TRBD1 call cannot be checked. Germline CDR1 reads DFQATT; CDR2 reads SNEGSKA (reference sequence). CDR3 length: 19 residues. This chain's CDR3 is CSAPRPWAGAPLGTDTQYF.

The V call is TRBV13, the J call TRBJ2-3; TCRdb names TRBD1, which stays unverified in the absence of DNA. The CDR3 has 16 residues. Germline V gene sequence: CDR1 PRHDT, CDR2 FYEKMQ (reference sequence). CDR3 loop: CASSLAPGLEADTQYF.

The chain has TRBV7-9 and TRBJ1-2. This CDR3 contains 13 residues. In germline, CDR1 is SEHNR, CDR2 FQNEAQ (reference sequence). CDR3 residues: CASSLEAGYGYTF.

J is TRBJ2-3 and V is TRBV27; absent DNA, TCRdb's TRBD2 call cannot be checked. CDR1 is MNHEY and CDR2 is SMNVEV in the germline V gene (reference sequence). CDR3 length: 15 amino acids. The CDR3 reads CASGNLAENTDTQYF.

J is TRBJ2-7 and V is TRBV29-1; TCRdb returns TRBD1, unconfirmable since there is no DNA. The CDR3 spans 15 residues. Germline values: CDR1 SQVTM, CDR2 ANQGSEA. CDR3: CSVEVGTGSFYEQYF.

This chain connects TRBV3-1 to TRBJ2-2; TCRdb picks TRBD2, but there is no DNA to check that call. The CDR3 spans 19 residues. Germline values: CDR1 LGHDT, CDR2 YNNKEL (reference sequence). The chain's CDR3 is CASSQEGTSGGTNTGELFF. The full variable domain, in which reference TRBV3-1 and TRBJ2-2 provide the parts outside the CDR3, is DTAVSQTPKYLVTQMGNDKSIKCEQNLGHDTMYWYKQDSKKFLKIMFSYNNKELIINETVPNRFSPKSPDKAHLNLHINSLELGDSAVYFCASSQEGTSGGTNTGELFFGEGSRLTVL.

This chain uses TRBV14 with TRBJ2-1; the TCRdb D gene call, TRBD1, has no DNA to confirm it. Germline CDR1 SGHDN, CDR2 FVKESK. The CDR3 totals 18 residues. The CDR3 here is CASSQERSGGVSYNEQFF.

This chain connects TRBV29-1 to TRBJ1-2. CDR1 is SQVTM, CDR2 ANQGSEA, per germline. CDR3 length: 15 residues. The CDR3 protein is CSVVDRDPDNYGYTF.

The rearrangement uses TRBV6-1 and TRBJ1-1. The CDR3 covers 11 residues. Germline assignment: CDR1 MNHNS and CDR2 SASEGT. The CDR3 sequence: CAGMVGTEAFF.

V and J are TRBV6-5 and TRBJ2-2; the TCRdb call, TRBD1, lacks DNA for checking. From germline, CDR1 is MNHEY and CDR2 SVGAGI. The CDR3 is made up of 16 amino acids. The CDR3 loop reads CASSYTDRADTGELFF.

J is TRBJ1-5 and V is TRBV3-1. Germline V gene data show CDR1 as LGHDT and CDR2 as YNNKEL (reference sequence). The CDR3 loop spans 15 amino acids. This chain's CDR3 is CASSQDWGVGQPQHF.

The gene calls are TRBV5-4 and TRBJ2-5; lacking DNA, the TRBD1 call made by TCRdb goes unchecked. This CDR3 spans 15 amino acids. CDR1 and CDR2 (germline): SGHNT, YYREEE (reference sequence). The CDR3 spells CASSIPRANEETQYF.

The CDR3 spells CASSPDRGAGELFF. The chain carries TRBV28 and TRBJ2-2; the D gene TCRdb calls, TRBD1, cannot be checked with no DNA. Germline values: CDR1 MDHEN, CDR2 SYDVKM. The CDR3 spans 14 residues.

The J gene is TRBJ2-7, the V gene TRBV24-1; TCRdb picks TRBD1, but there is no DNA to check that call. The CDR3 runs 12 residues. Germline CDR1 KGHDR, CDR2 SFDVKD. The CDR3 here is CATFPEHYEQYF.

This rearrangement joins TRBV6-1 to TRBJ1-1. Germline values: CDR1 MNHNS, CDR2 SASEGT. The CDR3 contains 13 residues. CDR3 sequence: CASSEAGNTEAFF.

This sequence joins TRBV2 and TRBJ2-3; TCRdb gives TRBD2 as the D gene, but with no DNA this cannot be confirmed. From germline, CDR1 is SNHLY and CDR2 FYNNEI. The CDR3 runs to 14 residues. CDR3 sequence reads: CASSGRGDTDTQYF.

The V call is TRBV2, the J call TRBJ2-7; the TCRdb call, TRBD1, lacks DNA for checking. The CDR3 is 15 amino acids. The germline V gene encodes CDR1 SNHLY and CDR2 FYNNEI. CDR3 loop: CASSGDTELPYEQYF.